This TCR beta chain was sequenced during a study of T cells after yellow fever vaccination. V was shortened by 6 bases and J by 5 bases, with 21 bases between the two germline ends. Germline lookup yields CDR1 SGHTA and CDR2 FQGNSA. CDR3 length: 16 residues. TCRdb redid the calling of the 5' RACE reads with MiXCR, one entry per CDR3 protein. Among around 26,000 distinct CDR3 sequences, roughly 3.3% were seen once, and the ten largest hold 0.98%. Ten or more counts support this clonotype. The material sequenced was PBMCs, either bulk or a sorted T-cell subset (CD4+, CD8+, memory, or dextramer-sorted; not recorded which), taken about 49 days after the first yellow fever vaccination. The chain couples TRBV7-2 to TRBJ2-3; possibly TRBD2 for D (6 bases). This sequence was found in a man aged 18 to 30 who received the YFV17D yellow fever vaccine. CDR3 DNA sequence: TGTGCCAGCAGTATAGCAACAAGAGGGCGGGGAGATACGCAGTATTTT. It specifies CASSIATRGRGDTQYF.